The source of this T cell receptor beta chain is a study of blood T cell repertoires in COVID-19. In the study overall: Samples representing acute and convalescent COVID-19 were sourced from the United States, Italy and Spain.

This clone was counted a single time. The V and J ends lost 3 bases and 4 bases, in that order; junction bases with no gene match: 13. CDR3 size: 17 residues. Germline V gene lookup returns CDR1 MGHRA and CDR2 YSYEKL. Recovered participants had two consecutive negative NP/OP PCR tests, healthcare professional clearance, or symptom resolution. Profiled with immunoSEQ multiplex PCR; TCRdb holds only in-frame clones, not every one. The sample has 250,000 to 300,000 clones, 85% to 90% seen once. The clonotype comes from a man in his late teens or twenties who had recovered from COVID-19. Specimen: PBMCs or T cells enriched from blood (not recorded which). The J gene is TRBJ1-2, the V gene TRBV4-1, with 8 bases identical to TRBD1. The CDR3 nucleotides read TGCGCCAGCAGCCAGGATGGACAGGGAGGGCCCCTCTATGGCTACACCTTC. Translation gives CASSQDGQGGPLYGYTF.